This record covers a single TCR beta chain. The TCRbeta library incorporated unique molecular identifiers. TCRdb called the PCR reads again in MiXCR, with one record for every CDR3 protein. This sample has more than 200,000 distinct CDR3 sequences, with 25% found just once. The data were taken from a study of T-cell reconstitution after alpha-beta-depleted transplantation in children. The CDR3 runs to 13 residues. Germline V CDR1 and CDR2: SNHLY, FYNNEI. Trimming removed 7 bases from V and 5 bases from J; junction bases left unmatched: 7. This sequence joins TRBV2 and TRBJ2-5, with TRBD2 matching 7 bases. The TCR originated in a girl aged 2 to 10 with Fanconi anemia, due to receive a stem cell transplant. Sequenced here: PBMCs, sampled before TCRalphabeta/CD19-depleted stem cell transplant. CDR3 residues: CASTETSFETQYF. CDR3 in DNA: TGTGCCAGCACCGAGACTAGCTTTGAGACCCAGTACTTC.